The present T cell receptor beta chain was sequenced within a study of metastatic and nonmetastatic thyroid tumors. Study overall: Both malignant and benign thyroid patients supplied peripheral blood and tumor or nodule tissue samples, across which the repertoires of these patients were then compared.

The CDR3 length is 17 residues. V lost 5 bases, J lost 4 bases, and 22 bases lay in between. Ahead of thyroid surgery, no patient had received treatment of any kind. General observations from the study: In both blood and tumor samples, TCR beta diversity was reported significantly higher for malignant than benign nodules.

This clone appeared many times. Its antigen is undetermined. Other DNA sequences in this sample translate to the same CDR3. In the original workflow: The distant-metastasis classifier for papillary thyroid cancer was built from CDR3 differences across clinicopathological groups. TCRdb re-clonotyped the PCR reads through MiXCR. What appears here as the V and J calls and clone size reflects TCRdb's work, not the paper's. This sample has 26,000 or so clones; about 15% occur once, and the top ten carry roughly 4%. This sequence was found in a female donor with papillary thyroid cancer or a benign thyroid nodule (not recorded which). Some clones in this sample may be carry-over from other donors' samples. The sequencing sample was made of blood. The gene calls are TRBV12-3 or TRBV12-4 and TRBJ2-3; possible D gene TRBD1, 5 bases. The CDR3 reads CASSGVPDSVVSDTQYF. The CDR3 bases are TGTGCCAGCAGTGGGGTCCCTGACAGTGTGGTTTCAGATACGCAGTATTTT.